Following are 30 T cell receptor beta chains from one sample sequenced in a study of cytomegalovirus exposure and HLA in healthy donors. The PCR contained 60 Vbeta and 13 Jbeta primers. Generated by immunoSEQ multiplex PCR, the TCRdb table keeps only in-frame clones and is missing some. Among 100,000 to 150,000 clones, around 72% were seen once, and the ten largest hold about 7.8%. The sequenced material came from PBMCs. The receptor set was obtained from a woman between 40 and 50 years old in good health and CMV-seropositive.

This clone has a handful of counts. The chain carries TRBV7-6 and TRBJ1-2; 8 bases agree with TRBD1. CDR3 length: 15 residues. Germline loops: CDR1 SGHVS, CDR2 FNYEAQ. V gave up 1 base and J gave up 6 bases; unmatched junction bases: 7. For the CDR3, the DNA is TGTGCCAGCAGCTTAGAGGAAACAGGGGGAGATGGCTACACCTTC. It specifies CASSLEETGGDGYTF.

This chain connects TRBV11-2 to TRBJ1-5; TRBD1 might be the D (5 bases). Deletions cut 4 bases from V and 11 bases from J, with 21 bases between. The CDR3 totals 15 residues. Germline V gene lookup returns CDR1 SGHAT and CDR2 FQNNGV. Written as DNA, the CDR3 is TGTGCCAGCAGCTCCGGGCGTCAGCCCTACAGGTCCCAGCATTTT. It yields the protein CASSSGRQPYRSQHF.

The chain has TRBV5-4 and TRBJ2-2; 7 positions agree with TRBD2. Looked up from germline, CDR1 is SGHNT and CDR2 is YYREEE (reference sequence). The V gene end was trimmed by 3 bases and the J gene end by 5 bases; junction bases not matched to a gene: 13. This CDR3 is built from 17 residues. CDR3 amino acids: CASSSRSSGALTGELFF. CDR3 nucleotide sequence: TGTGCCAGCAGCTCGAGGTCAAGCGGGGCGTTAACCGGGGAGCTGTTTTTT.

The CDR3 is CASSEFWGPGELFF. CDR3 sequence (DNA): TGTGCCAGCAGTGAATTTTGGGGCCCCGGGGAGCTGTTTTTT. The chain links TRBV6-1 to TRBJ2-2, with D perhaps matching TRBD1 (5 bases). CDR3 length equals 14 residues. With 2 bases removed from V and 6 bases from J, the gap between germline ends came to 10 bases. The germline V gene has CDR1 MNHNS and CDR2 SASEGT.

This clone has a single count. The chain uses TRBV7-9 and TRBJ2-3, with D maybe TRBD2 (5 bases). CDR1 SEHNR and CDR2 FQNEAQ come from the germline V gene (reference sequence). The CDR3 consists of 15 residues. V lost 4 bases and J 2 bases, leaving 13 bases between the germline ends. The CDR3 region is CASSSRGLLTDTQYF. The DNA of the CDR3 is TGTGCCAGCAGCTCTCGCGGGCTTCTCACAGATACGCAGTATTTT.

The chain uses TRBV7-5 and TRBJ1-2; the D call TRBD1 from the table was never checked on the DNA. TRBV7-5 is a documented pseudogene. The CDR3 sequence is 14 residues long. The CDR3: CARSPGQGRDGYTF. Here the CDR3 DNA reads TGTGCCAGAAGCCCTGGACAGGGGCGGGATGGCTACACCTTC.

This chain uses TRBV7-2 with TRBJ1-1, with D uncertain. V was shortened by 5 bases and J by 2 bases, with 9 bases between the two germline ends. The CDR3 runs to 13 residues. CDR1 SGHTA and CDR2 FQGNSA come from the germline V gene. The CDR3 DNA sequence: TGTGCCAGCAGCCTTGGGAGAAACACTGAAGCTTTCTTT. It translates to CASSLGRNTEAFF.

The chain joins TRBV4-2 to TRBJ1-5; a weak D match, TRBD1 (5 bases). V shed 4 bases and J shed 7 bases, with 14 bases lying between them. The CDR3 length is 14 residues. CDR1 LGHNA and CDR2 YNFKEQ come from the germline V gene. The CDR3 DNA follows: TGTGCCAGCAGCCTTTCTGGGGCAAAACAGCCCCAGCATTTT. Translating gives CASSLSGAKQPQHF.

V and J are TRBV7-2 and TRBJ1-2, with D unresolved. Germline CDR1 is SGHTA and CDR2 is FQGNSA. The CDR3 sequence is 14 residues long. With 5 bases removed from V and 8 bases from J, the gap between germline ends came to 18 bases. The CDR3 reads CASSGPGGERGYTF. The CDR3 nucleotides are TGTGCCAGCAGCGGCCCGGGAGGCGAAAGGGGCTACACCTTC.

J is TRBJ1-6 and V is TRBV11-1, with 9 bases fitting TRBD1. Germline CDR1 SGHAT, CDR2 FQDESV (reference sequence). The CDR3 covers 16 residues. V shed 5 bases, J shed 6 bases, and the junction held 8 bases outside the gene matches. The CDR3 sequence: CASSPRDRAVNSPLHF. The CDR3 DNA reads as TGTGCCAGCAGCCCTAGGGACAGGGCGGTTAATTCACCCCTCCACTTT.

V is TRBV19 and J is TRBJ2-7, with 10 bases matching TRBD1. This CDR3 spans 14 amino acids. V shed 3 bases and J 5 bases; nucleotides not matched to a gene: 4. Germline values: CDR1 LNHDA, CDR2 SQIVND (reference sequence). As DNA, the CDR3 is TGTGCCAGTAGTATGGGACAGGGGCAAGACGAGCAGTACTTC. This gives the protein CASSMGQGQDEQYF.

This clone was picked up a small number of times. The chain uses TRBV5-6 and TRBJ1-1; perhaps TRBD1 as D (6 bases). The ends were cut back, 3 bases at V and 1 base at J, with 19 bases in the middle. The CDR3 spans 17 residues. CDR1 and CDR2 from the germline V gene are SGHDT and YYEEEE. The CDR3 protein is CASSSLRGGKGNTEAFF. The CDR3 DNA sequence: TGTGCCAGCAGCTCACTGAGGGGGGGTAAGGGGAACACTGAAGCTTTCTTT.

V and J are TRBV27 and TRBJ1-5; D uncertain. Germline CDR1 and CDR2: MNHEY and SMNVEV (reference sequence). V lost 0 bases and J lost 6, with 6 bases in between. This CDR3 is built from 13 residues. The CDR3 coding sequence is TGTGCCAGCAGTTTATCTTGGGCTCAGCCCCAGCATTTT. This translates into CASSLSWAQPQHF.

In this sample, this clone turned up once. The chain combines TRBV7-2 with TRBJ1-4; D is unresolved. V gave up 2 bases and J gave up 6 bases, with 7 bases separating them. The CDR3 extends over 13 amino acids. Germline V gene data show CDR1 as SGHTA and CDR2 as FQGNSA. CDR3 sequence: CASSLQEDEKLFF. CDR3 DNA sequence: TGTGCCAGCAGCTTACAGGAGGATGAAAAACTGTTTTTT.

Concerning this clone: Other nucleotide sequences from this sample produce the same CDR3. The chain recombines TRBV5-4 with TRBJ2-1, with TRBD1 matching over 7 bases. Germline assignment: CDR1 SGHNT and CDR2 YYREEE (reference sequence). The CDR3 loop spans 15 amino acids. Trimming removed 4 bases from V and 2 bases from J; junction bases left unmatched: 6. CDR3 amino acids: CASSLATGAYNEQFF. The CDR3 region has the DNA TGTGCCAGCAGCCTTGCCACAGGGGCCTACAATGAGCAGTTCTTC.

The J gene is TRBJ2-2, the V gene TRBV18, with a tentative D call TRBD1 (6 bases). Germline CDR1 reads KGHSH; CDR2 reads LQKENI. The CDR3 has 15 amino acids. V shed 0 bases and J shed 3 bases, with 8 bases lying between them. The CDR3 DNA follows: TGTGCCAGCTCACCACCGAGGACAGACACCGGGGAGCTGTTTTTT. Protein: CASSPPRTDTGELFF.

This clone was seen repeatedly, ten times or more. The CDR3 is CAISWIMGQNTEAFF. CDR3 in DNA: TGTGCCATCAGTTGGATTATGGGCCAGAACACTGAAGCTTTCTTT. The J gene is TRBJ1-1, the V gene TRBV10-3; D call uncertain. The CDR3 is 15 residues long. Trimming took off 5 bases at V and 1 base at J, with 14 bases between the two ends. Germline CDR1 reads ENHRY; CDR2 reads SYGVKD.

The chain recombines TRBV19 with TRBJ1-3; TRBD1 agrees at 9 bases. Germline assignment: CDR1 LNHDA and CDR2 SQIVND (reference sequence). With V trimmed by 3 bases and J by 1 base, 13 bases remained unmatched. The CDR3 has 19 residues. This chain's CDR3 is CASSIGKTGTGSSGNTIYF. The CDR3 DNA reads as TGTGCCAGTAGTATTGGGAAGACTGGGACAGGGAGTTCTGGAAACACCATATATTTT.

V is TRBV29-1 and J is TRBJ2-3; D is possibly TRBD1 (6 bases). Germline V gives CDR1 SQVTM, CDR2 ANQGSEA. V lost 5 bases and J 1 base, leaving 10 bases between the germline ends. This CDR3 region has 13 residues. The CDR3 DNA sequence: TGCAGCGTTATAAGACAGGGCACAGATACGCAGTATTTT. Its protein product is CSVIRQGTDTQYF.

The V call is TRBV2, the J call TRBJ2-7; D ambiguous. The CDR3 runs to 12 residues. V lost 3 bases and J 2 bases, leaving 5 bases between the germline ends. Germline V gene lookup returns CDR1 SNHLY and CDR2 FYNNEI. The CDR3 region is CASSDVAYEQYF. The DNA of the CDR3 is TGTGCCAGCAGTGACGTAGCCTACGAGCAGTACTTC.

The rearrangement uses TRBV2 and TRBJ1-2, with 10 bases identical to TRBD1. Germline V CDR1 and CDR2: SNHLY, FYNNEI. The CDR3 sequence is 13 residues long. Unmatched junction bases numbered 6, after V lost 7 bases and J lost 7 bases. In DNA, the CDR3 is TGTGCCAGCATGGGTGACAGGGGGCTTGGCTACACCTTC. Its protein is CASMGDRGLGYTF.

V and J are TRBV5-1 and TRBJ2-7; D possibly corresponds to TRBD1 (6 bases). The V gene's germline CDR1 is SGHRS and CDR2 YFSETQ. The germline V and J ends were trimmed by 4 bases and 0 bases, with 17 bases remaining between them. The CDR3 has 16 amino acids. DNA for the CDR3: TGCGCCAGCAGCAGGACAGTCGTTTCCAACTCCTACGAGCAGTACTTC. Translating it yields CASSRTVVSNSYEQYF.

CDR3 nucleotide sequence: TGTGCCAGCAGTGAGGGGCCAGGGATGATCACTGAAGCTTTCTTT. Translated: CASSEGPGMITEAFF. The chain links TRBV2 to TRBJ1-1; TRBD1 might be the D (5 bases). Per germline, CDR1 SNHLY and CDR2 FYNNEI. V gave up 3 bases and J gave up 4 bases, with 15 bases separating them. The CDR3 spans 15 residues.

The chain uses TRBV9 and TRBJ1-2, with D possibly TRBD1 on 6 matching bases. Germline lookup yields CDR1 SGDLS and CDR2 YYNGEE. The CDR3 is made up of 13 amino acids. V shed 0 bases and J shed 6 bases, with 9 bases lying between them. CDR3 region: CASSVADSHGYTF. For the CDR3, the DNA is TGTGCCAGCAGCGTAGCGGACAGCCATGGCTACACCTTC.

The chain couples TRBV5-1 to TRBJ2-2; no clear D. Trimming took off 5 bases at V and 0 bases at J, with 8 bases between the two ends. The CDR3 is made up of 14 amino acids. CDR1 is SGHRS and CDR2 is YFSETQ in the germline V gene. CDR3 bases: TGCGCCAGCAGGCAGGTCCCGAACACCGGGGAGCTGTTTTTT. It translates to CASRQVPNTGELFF.

The J gene is TRBJ1-2, the V gene TRBV7-2, with TRBD1 matching over 7 bases. CDR1 is SGHTA and CDR2 is FQGNSA in the germline V gene. The CDR3 has 14 residues. The junction had 5 bases not matched to a gene; V was cut back by 4 bases and J by 3 bases. The CDR3 is CASSYDREDYGYTF. Written as DNA, the CDR3 is TGTGCCAGCAGCTATGACAGGGAAGACTATGGCTACACCTTC.

The V and J genes are TRBV10-3 and TRBJ2-7; 7 nucleotides agree with TRBD1. Losses at the gene ends were 3 bases for V and 2 bases for J; bases not matched to a gene: 10. This CDR3 spans 16 amino acids. Germline lookup yields CDR1 ENHRY and CDR2 SYGVKD. The CDR3 sequence is CAISEPQKTGTYEQYF. CDR3 in DNA: TGTGCCATCAGTGAACCTCAAAAGACAGGGACCTACGAGCAGTACTTC.

This chain uses TRBV18 with TRBJ1-1; TRBD1 matches 11 bases. The CDR3 length is 15 residues. The junction had 0 bases not matched to a gene; V was cut back by 3 bases and J by 0 bases. CDR1 is KGHSH, CDR2 LQKENI, per germline. The CDR3 nucleotides read TGTGCCAGCTCACCGGGACAGGGGGTGAACACTGAAGCTTTCTTT. Translated, it gives CASSPGQGVNTEAFF.

V is TRBV5-1 and J is TRBJ1-2, with TRBD1 matching 8 bases. Losses at the gene ends were 4 bases for V and 9 bases for J; bases not matched to a gene: 14. Per the germline V gene, CDR1 is SGHRS and CDR2 is YFSETQ. This CDR3 has 15 residues. CDR3 nucleotides: TGCGCCAGCAGCCGGGAGAGGCAGGGGGCTCTGAGCTACACCTTC. Protein product: CASSRERQGALSYTF.

V is TRBV10-3 and J is TRBJ2-2, with 7 positions matching TRBD1. J was trimmed by 8 bases and V by 6 bases; bases with no gene match: 6. Per germline, CDR1 ENHRY and CDR2 SYGVKD. This CDR3 spans 13 amino acids. The chain's CDR3 is CAIRGTGVGELFF. The CDR3 bases are TGTGCCATCAGGGGAACAGGGGTGGGGGAGCTGTTTTTT.